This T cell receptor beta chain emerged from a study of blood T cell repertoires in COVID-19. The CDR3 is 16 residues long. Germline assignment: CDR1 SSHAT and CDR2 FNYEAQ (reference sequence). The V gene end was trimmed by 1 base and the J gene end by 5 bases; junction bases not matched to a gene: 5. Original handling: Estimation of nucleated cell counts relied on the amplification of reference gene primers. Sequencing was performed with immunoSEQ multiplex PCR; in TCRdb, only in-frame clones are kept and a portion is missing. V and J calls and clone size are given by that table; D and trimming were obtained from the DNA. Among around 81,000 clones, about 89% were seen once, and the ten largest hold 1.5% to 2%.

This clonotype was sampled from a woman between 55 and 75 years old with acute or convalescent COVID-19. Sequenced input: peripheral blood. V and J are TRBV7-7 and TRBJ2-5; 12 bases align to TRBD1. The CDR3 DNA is TGTGCCAGCAGCTTAGGGGGGACAGGGGGCCTTGAGACCCAGTACTTC. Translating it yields CASSLGGTGGLETQYF.